Many counts were recorded for the clone carrying this T cell receptor beta chain. Its antigen is not identified. These data are taken from a study of T-cell reconstitution after alpha-beta-depleted transplantation in children. Study outcomes and limitations: From newly produced T cells came most of the T-cell counts and diversity one year after transplant. For some patients, TCRbeta diversity was high at day 60 because of recipient T cells and thymic progenitors that survived. Reportedly, only several hundred clones from non-depleted graft cells drove alpha-beta T-cell counts at about two months.

With 3 bases removed from V and 5 bases from J, the gap between germline ends came to 17 bases. Germline-derived CDR1 and CDR2 are KGHSH and LQKENI. The CDR3 extends over 16 amino acids. Unique molecular identifiers were incorporated into the prepared TCRbeta library. TCRdb passed the PCR reads through MiXCR, listing each CDR3 protein once. The sample has roughly 300,000 distinct CDR3 sequences, approximately 10% seen once; the top ten hold about 20%. The V call is TRBV18, the J call TRBJ2-1, with D perhaps matching TRBD1 (6 bases). Specimen: peripheral blood, collected 180 days after TCRalphabeta/CD19-depleted stem cell transplant. The TCR comes from a male patient between 2 and 15 years old who had a stem cell transplant for chronic granulomatous disease, so the T cells may come from the graft donor. The CDR3 DNA reads TGTGCCAGCTCACCCGAGACAGGACCTCTCCACAATGAGCAGTTCTTC. It translates to CASSPETGPLHNEQFF.